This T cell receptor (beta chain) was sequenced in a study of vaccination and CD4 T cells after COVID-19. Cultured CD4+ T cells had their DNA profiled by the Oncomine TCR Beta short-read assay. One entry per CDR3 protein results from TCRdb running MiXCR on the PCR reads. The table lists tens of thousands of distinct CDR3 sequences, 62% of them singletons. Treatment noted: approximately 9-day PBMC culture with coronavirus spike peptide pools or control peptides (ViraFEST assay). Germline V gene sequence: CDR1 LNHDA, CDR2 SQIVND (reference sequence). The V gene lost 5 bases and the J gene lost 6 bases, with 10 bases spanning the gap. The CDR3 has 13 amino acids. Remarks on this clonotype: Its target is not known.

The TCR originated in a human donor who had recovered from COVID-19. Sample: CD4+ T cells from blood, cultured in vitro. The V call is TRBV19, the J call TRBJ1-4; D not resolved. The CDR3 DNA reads TGTGCCAGTAGTTGGATGACCGATGAAAAACTGTTTTTT. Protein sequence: CASSWMTDEKLFF.